This is a list of T cell receptor beta chains from one sample in a study of regulatory T cells in long-lasting Graves disease. TCRdb recomputed calls from the multiplex PCR reads with MiXCR, one row per CDR3 protein. The repertoire has about 560,000 distinct CDR3 sequences, roughly a sixth of them found once; the top ten carry around 13%. The same data also went into a second study, on T cells in Graves' hyperthyroidism and ophthalmopathy.

The input for sequencing was peripheral blood mononuclear cells (PBMCs), taken at new diagnosis, from a patient treated with antithyroid drugs. The source is a man aged 18 to 29 with Graves disease. Each CDR3 is given with its conserved first and last residue. The D gene is left open where the match is weak. Where a row states a size, it is once, few, many or the class of an expanded clone; other rows omit it.

TRBJ2-3,few,TRBD2,TRBV6-2/TRBV6-3,TGTGCCAGCAGTCCACTGGCGGGAGGGCCTGTAGATACGCAGTATTTT,CASSPLAGGPVDTQYF
TRBJ2-7,once,TRBD2,TRBV4-2,TGTGCCAGCAGCCAACCCGGGGGGGCTAGCGGTATCGGAAATGAGCAGTACTTC,CASSQPGGASGIGNEQYF
TRBJ1-1,many,-,TRBV16,TGTGCCAGCAGCCAATTACCAGGTTTCGGCACTGAAGCTTTCTTT,CASSQLPGFGTEAFF
TRBJ2-2,many,-,TRBV9,TGTGCCAGCAGCCCCCGGGGTAGCGGCAACACCGGGGAGCTGTTTTTT,CASSPRGSGNTGELFF
TRBJ2-7,many,-,TRBV7-9,TGTGCCAGCAGCTCACCGACTAGTGACGAGCAGTACTTC,CASSSPTSDEQYF
TRBJ1-1,many,-,TRBV29-1,TGCAGCGTCGCCGCGAGACAGATGAACACTGAAGCTTTCTTT,CSVAARQMNTEAFF
TRBJ1-6,-,-,TRBV10-3,TGTGCCATCGGGACCTCTTACTATAATTCACCCCTCCACTTT,CAIGTSYYNSPLHF
TRBJ2-7,many,TRBD1,TRBV7-9,TGTGCCAGCAGCTTAGTGTCCGTACAGGGGAGAAACGAGCAGTACTTC,CASSLVSVQGRNEQYF
TRBJ2-7,few,-,TRBV11-2,TGTGCCAGCAGCTTAGACCCATCCTACGAGCAGTACTTC,CASSLDPSYEQYF
TRBJ1-6,once,-,TRBV28,TGTGCCAGCAGTTTACTTACTAATTCACCCCTCCACTTT,CASSLLTNSPLHF
TRBJ2-5,many,TRBD2,TRBV6-1,TGTGCCAGCAGTGAACGGACTAGGAGTCGAGAGACCCAGTACTTC,CASSERTRSRETQYF
TRBJ1-2,-,-,TRBV28,TGTGCCAGCAGTTCAGGGGCTTGGGACGGAGCTAACTATGGCTACACCTTC,CASSSGAWDGANYGYTF
TRBJ2-7,-,-,TRBV5-5,TGTGCCAGCAGCTTCTCCAGGGCCCGGCTCGACGAGCAGTACTTC,CASSFSRARLDEQYF
TRBJ2-7,many,TRBD2,TRBV7-6,TGTGCCAGCAGCCGCGGAGGGGCTAGCGGGAACTACGAGCAGTACTTC,CASSRGGASGNYEQYF
TRBJ2-1,many,-,TRBV5-1,TGCGCCAGCACAGTGGACGGGAGCTCCTACAATGAGCAGTTCTTC,CASTVDGSSYNEQFF
TRBJ2-7,-,-,TRBV14,TGTGCCAGCAGCCAATACAGGACCTACGAGCAGTACTTC,CASSQYRTYEQYF
TRBJ1-5,few,-,TRBV5-6,TGTGCCAGCACCCTGGGGGGCTATAGCAATCAGCCCCAGCATTTT,CASTLGGYSNQPQHF
TRBJ2-7,-,TRBD1,TRBV4-1,TGCGCCAGCAGCCAGAGTCGACAGGGGCAGAGCGAGCAGTACTTC,CASSQSRQGQSEQYF